One sample yielded the 29 T cell receptor beta chains listed below, sequenced in a study of beta chain features in type 1 diabetes. The entirety of the isolated RNA underwent reverse transcription, so expressed TCRB transcripts were sequenced. The assay was immunoSEQ multiplex PCR, and TCRdb's table has in-frame clones only and misses some. The sample includes about 210,000 clones, roughly a tenth seen only once; the top ten take 1% to 1.5%. Specimen: central memory CD4+ T cells from blood. Receptors originate from a man aged 18 to 29 in good health.

The gene calls are TRBV7-9 and TRBJ2-5; D uncertain. V lost 5 bases to trimming and J lost 5 bases, with 6 bases between them. Per germline, CDR1 SEHNR and CDR2 FQNEAQ (reference sequence). The CDR3 totals 11 residues. The CDR3 protein is CASSRTETQYF. The CDR3 DNA sequence: TGTGCCAGCAGCCGGACGGAGACCCAGTACTTC.

V usage is TRBV4-3 and J usage is TRBJ2-2; tentatively, D is TRBD1 (6 bases). Germline V CDR1 and CDR2: LGHNA, YSLEER. V lost 4 bases to trimming and J lost 7 bases, with 22 bases between them. The CDR3 is made up of 17 amino acids. The CDR3 DNA follows: TGCGCCAGCAGCCCCTACCTCAGGGACACCGAAGACGGGGAGCTGTTTTTT. This sequence encodes CASSPYLRDTEDGELFF.

V gene TRBV6-5 combines with J gene TRBJ2-1; tentatively, D is TRBD2 (6 bases). This CDR3 region has 15 residues. Per germline, CDR1 MNHEY and CDR2 SVGAGI. Trimming removed 0 bases at V and 4 bases at J, with 10 bases between. The CDR3 sequence: CASSYSPSAYNEQFF. CDR3 nucleotides: TGTGCCAGCAGTTACTCGCCTAGCGCTTACAATGAGCAGTTCTTC.

The V gene is TRBV7-7, the J gene TRBJ2-1, with 9 positions matching TRBD1. CDR1 and CDR2 from the germline V gene are SSHAT and FNYEAQ (reference sequence). The trim removed 5 bases at V and 4 bases at J, leaving 9 bases unmatched. This CDR3 region has 16 residues. The CDR3 sequence: CASSPHPGQGYNEQFF. Written as DNA, the CDR3 is TGTGCCAGCAGCCCCCATCCGGGACAGGGTTACAATGAGCAGTTCTTC. Looking up the rest from reference TRBV7-7 and TRBJ2-1 gives the full variable domain: GAGVSQSPRYKVTKRGQDVTLRCDPISSHATLYWYQQALGQGPEFLTYFNYEAQPDKSGLPSDRFSAERPEGSISTLTIQRTEQRDSAMYRCASSPHPGQGYNEQFFGPGTRLTVL.

This clone has only a few counts. The CDR3 DNA sequence: TGTGCCAGCAGCCAAAAGCGGGATATACTTCTAAACAATGAGCAGTTCTTC. Protein sequence: CASSQKRDILLNNEQFF. The rearrangement uses TRBV4-2 and TRBJ2-1, with 7 bases fitting TRBD2. With 2 bases clipped from V and 5 bases from J, the junction kept 12 bases outside the gene matches. This CDR3 is 17 amino acids long. Germline CDR1 and CDR2: LGHNA and YNFKEQ.

This clone was detected many times. The V and J genes are TRBV7-2 and TRBJ1-4, with D hard to call. V was trimmed by 2 bases and J by 0 bases, leaving 10 bases between them. Germline V gene data show CDR1 as SGHTA and CDR2 as FQGNSA. This CDR3 contains 16 residues. The CDR3 coding sequence is TGTGCCAGCAGCTTAAAGCGGAGCGCAACTAATGAAAAACTGTTTTTT. It encodes CASSLKRSATNEKLFF.

In this sample, this clone turned up a few times. The sample holds other DNA sequences that translate to the same CDR3. This rearrangement joins TRBV29-1 to TRBJ2-1; D might be TRBD1 (6 bases). The CDR3 runs to 10 residues. Deletions cut 6 bases from V and 6 bases from J, with 6 bases between. Germline V gene sequence: CDR1 SQVTM, CDR2 ANQGSEA. CDR3 in DNA: TGCAGCGTAGGGGGCAATGAGCAGTTCTTC. This gives the protein CSVGGNEQFF.

The chain joins TRBV5-1 to TRBJ2-5, with a tentative D call TRBD2 (6 bases). The J call could be wrong; TRBJ2-7 is a better fit for the DNA end. The CDR3 is 14 amino acids. In germline, CDR1 is SGHRS, CDR2 YFSETQ. The CDR3 is CASSPGLISYEQYF. CDR3 in DNA: TGCGCCAGCAGCCCGGGACTTATCTCCTACGAGCAGTACTTC.

The CDR3 protein is CASSFFSGWGTDTQYF. DNA for the CDR3: TGTGCCAGCAGTTTTTTTAGCGGCTGGGGCACAGATACGCAGTATTTT. The rearrangement joins TRBV6-6 to TRBJ2-3; tentatively, D is TRBD2 (6 bases). Germline V CDR1 and CDR2: MNHNY, SVGAGI (reference sequence). This CDR3 is built from 16 residues. Trimming cost V 4 bases and J 1 base, with 15 bases left between them.

This clone showed up just a few times. One end of the junction does not line up with germline, which may come from a read error. The gene calls are TRBV2 and TRBJ2-3, with a tentative D call TRBD1 (5 bases). CDR1 is SNHLY, CDR2 FYNNEI, per germline. This CDR3 is built from 13 residues. CDR3 residues: CASSDGLGDTQYF. The DNA for the CDR3 is TGTGCCAGCAGTGATGGTTTAGGGGATACTCAGTATTTT.

The V and J genes are TRBV5-4 and TRBJ1-4; D gene uncertain. The germline V gene has CDR1 SGHNT and CDR2 YYREEE (reference sequence). V was pared by 4 bases and J by 8 bases, with 18 bases between. This CDR3 has 15 amino acids. The CDR3 region is CASSPSLDREEKLFF. CDR3 nucleotides: TGTGCCAGCAGCCCCTCATTAGACCGAGAGGAAAAACTGTTTTTT.

This clone was recorded a few times. The chain is built from TRBV11-2 and TRBJ2-7, with D unresolved. Germline CDR1 SGHAT, CDR2 FQNNGV. V shed 1 base and J shed 0 bases, with 10 bases lying between them. CDR3 length equals 15 residues. As DNA, the CDR3 is TGTGCCAGCAGCTTAGGGCAGGACCTCTCCTACGAGCAGTACTTC. This gives the protein CASSLGQDLSYEQYF.

The table lists this clone with a few counts. The rearrangement joins TRBV28 to TRBJ2-7; possible D gene TRBD1, 5 bases. CDR3 length: 12 amino acids. Germline CDR1 reads MDHEN; CDR2 reads SYDVKM. V was clipped by 5 bases and J by 5 bases, with 10 bases between them. The CDR3 region has the DNA TGTGCCAGCAGTCCACGACAGAACGAGCAGTACTTC. This codes for CASSPRQNEQYF.

The table lists this clone with a few counts. The V gene is TRBV13, the J gene TRBJ2-3; D perhaps matches TRBD2 (5 bases). V lost 5 bases and J 0 bases, leaving 15 bases between the germline ends. The CDR3 runs to 16 residues. Per the germline V gene, CDR1 is PRHDT and CDR2 is FYEKMQ (reference sequence). The CDR3 is CASSTSGLASTDTQYF. In nucleotides, the CDR3 is TGTGCCAGCAGCACCTCCGGACTGGCTAGCACAGATACGCAGTATTTT.

J is TRBJ2-7 and V is TRBV7-3; maybe TRBD2 (5 bases). The CDR3 covers 13 residues. Per germline, CDR1 SGHTA and CDR2 FQGTGA. The V gene lost 2 bases and the J gene lost 3 bases, with 8 bases spanning the gap. CDR3 in DNA: TGTGCCAGCAGCTTACAACGGGACTACGAGCAGTACTTC. Translated, it gives CASSLQRDYEQYF.

The chain recombines TRBV6-6 with TRBJ2-3, with D possibly being TRBD1 or TRBD2 (5 bases each). V shed 4 bases and J shed 0 bases, with 11 bases lying between them. From germline, CDR1 is MNHNY and CDR2 SVGAGI (reference sequence). The CDR3 spans 15 residues. The CDR3 loop reads CASSSRDPSTDTQYF. CDR3 in DNA: TGTGCCAGCAGTTCCCGGGACCCTAGCACAGATACGCAGTATTTT.

This clone was seen more than once but under ten times. The gene calls are TRBV11-2 and TRBJ2-5; TRBD1 might be the D (6 bases). The CDR3 covers 13 residues. Germline CDR1 and CDR2: SGHAT and FQNNGV. V lost 2 bases to trimming and J lost 3 bases, with 7 bases between them. CDR3 region: CASSLTGKETQYF. CDR3 in DNA: TGTGCCAGCAGCTTAACAGGGAAAGAGACCCAGTACTTC.

V is TRBV7-2 and J is TRBJ2-7; 10 bases line up with TRBD2. The CDR3 totals 15 residues. Germline V gene data show CDR1 as SGHTA and CDR2 as FQGNSA. J gave up 2 bases and V 5 bases, and 6 bases lay outside the gene matches. CDR3 nucleotides: TGTGCCAGCAGCCCTGGACTAGCGGACACCTACGAGCAGTACTTC. Its protein product is CASSPGLADTYEQYF.

The chain employs TRBV5-1 and TRBJ1-5; D might be TRBD1 (6 bases). V was cut by 0 bases and J by 7 bases, with 20 bases left in between. The CDR3 is 17 amino acids. Germline assignment: CDR1 SGHRS and CDR2 YFSETQ. CDR3: CASSLDGTTDPRQPQHF. The CDR3 DNA sequence: TGCGCCAGCAGCTTGGACGGGACAACCGACCCAAGACAGCCCCAGCATTTT.

This clone was seen a few times. A junction boundary mismatches the germline segment, possibly from a read error. The chain is built from TRBV30 and TRBJ2-5; tentatively, D is TRBD1 or TRBD2 (5 bases each). Germline CDR1 GTSNPN, CDR2 SVGIG (reference sequence). The CDR3 is made up of 13 amino acids. For the CDR3, the DNA is TGTGCCGGGAGTAGAAGGTCAGGGGAGACCCAGTACTTC. It is translated as CAGSRRSGETQYF.

At least ten counts were recorded for this clone. The rearrangement links TRBV4-2 to TRBJ2-1, with D tentatively TRBD1 or TRBD2 (5 bases each). V was pared by 0 bases and J by 4 bases, with 13 bases between. CDR3 length equals 16 residues. Germline V gene data show CDR1 as LGHNA and CDR2 as YNFKEQ. CDR3: CASSQDWGPAYNEQFF. The CDR3 DNA reads as TGTGCCAGCAGCCAAGATTGGGGACCGGCTTACAATGAGCAGTTCTTC.

This chain links TRBV7-2 with TRBJ2-4; D possibly corresponds to TRBD2 (7 bases). The CDR3 sequence is 17 residues long. Trimming took off 5 bases at V and 0 bases at J, with 17 bases between the two ends. Per germline, CDR1 SGHTA and CDR2 FQGNSA. CDR3 nucleotide sequence: TGTGCCAGCAGCCCCAGGGAGGGGGGGATAGCCAAAAACATTCAGTACTTC. Its translation: CASSPREGGIAKNIQYF.

This clone occurred many times. The chain couples TRBV30 to TRBJ2-1; 8 bases are a match to TRBD2. V shed 5 bases, J shed 9 bases, and the junction held 3 bases outside the gene matches. The CDR3 consists of 11 residues. Germline V gene sequence: CDR1 GTSNPN, CDR2 SVGIG (reference sequence). The CDR3 DNA sequence: TGTGCCTGGGGAGCGGGAGCTGAGCAGTTCTTC. It encodes CAWGAGAEQFF.

The V call is TRBV7-9, the J call TRBJ2-7; perhaps D is TRBD1 or TRBD2 (5 bases each). The CDR3 runs 13 residues. Germline V gene sequence: CDR1 SEHNR, CDR2 FQNEAQ (reference sequence). V dropped 0 bases and J dropped 7 bases, with 10 bases sitting between them. The CDR3 sequence is CASSLAPRGEQYF. For the CDR3, the DNA is TGTGCCAGCAGCTTAGCGCCGAGGGGTGAGCAGTACTTC. Together with reference TRBV7-9 and TRBJ2-7, the CDR3 gives the full variable domain: DTGVSQNPRHKITKRGQNVTFRCDPISEHNRLYWYRQTLGQGPEFLTYFQNEAQLEKSRLLSDRFSAERPKGSFSTLEIQRTEQGDSAMYLCASSLAPRGEQYFGPGTRLTVT.

There are a few counts of this clone. J is TRBJ2-5 and V is TRBV5-1; unclear D gene. The CDR3 extends over 15 amino acids. Germline V gene data show CDR1 as SGHRS and CDR2 as YFSETQ. The V end was cut by 0 bases, the J end by 3 bases, with 12 bases between. CDR3 sequence: CASSLGGPREETQYF. CDR3 nucleotides: TGCGCCAGCAGCTTGGGTGGGCCACGGGAAGAGACCCAGTACTTC.

The chain has TRBV2 and TRBJ2-1; D unclear. Between the trimmed V and J ends, which lost 3 bases and 3 bases, there was a span of 9 bases. Germline loops: CDR1 SNHLY, CDR2 FYNNEI. CDR3 length equals 14 residues. CDR3 sequence: CASSDPSSYNEQFF. CDR3 DNA: TGTGCCAGCAGTGATCCGTCTAGCTACAATGAGCAGTTCTTC. The whole variable domain, filled in from reference TRBV2 and TRBJ2-1, reads EPEVTQTPSHQVTQMGQEVILRCVPISNHLYFYWYRQILGQKVEFLVSFYNNEISEKSEIFDDQFSVERPDGSNFTLKIRSTKLEDSAMYFCASSDPSSYNEQFFGPGTRLTVL.

This chain links TRBV9 with TRBJ2-5; D perhaps matches TRBD2 (6 bases). Per the germline V gene, CDR1 is SGDLS and CDR2 is YYNGEE. The CDR3 totals 17 residues. The V gene lost 4 bases and the J gene lost 5 bases, with 24 bases spanning the gap. The CDR3: CASSPPFGGEKVETQYF. CDR3 nucleotides: TGTGCCAGCAGCCCTCCCTTTGGCGGGGAGAAGGTGGAGACCCAGTACTTC.

This clone was counted only a few times. The CDR3 sequence is CASSSPNHSQYF. The CDR3 bases are TGTGCCAGCAGCTCCCCTAATCACTCCCAGTACTTC. The gene calls are TRBV7-2 and TRBJ2-5; D unresolved. CDR1 and CDR2 (germline): SGHTA, FQGNSA. This CDR3 spans 12 amino acids. V was clipped by 4 bases and J by 9 bases, with 12 bases between them.

This clone was detected only a few times. The chain links TRBV7-3 to TRBJ2-3; 13 nucleotides align to TRBD2. Losses at the gene ends were 4 bases for V and 4 bases for J; bases not matched to a gene: 5. The CDR3 length is 16 residues. Germline V CDR1 and CDR2: SGHTA, FQGTGA. Here the CDR3 reads CASSSVLAGGPDTQYF. The CDR3 coding sequence is TGTGCCAGCAGCTCTGTACTAGCGGGAGGGCCAGATACGCAGTATTTT.